The entry below describes one T cell receptor beta chain. Reverse transcription of about 0.45 to 1 ug RNA was performed with random hexamers. Across 54 Vbeta and 13 Jbeta, TCR beta CDR3 was amplified with immunoSEQ multiplex PCR. From the immunoSEQ multiplex PCR reads, TCRdb called clonotypes with MiXCR, one entry per CDR3 protein. Of 200,000 to 250,000 distinct CDR3 sequences listed, around 95% are singletons. This sample is drawn from a study of CD8 T cells in Susac syndrome. TEMRA cells were FACS-enriched, and CD8+ and CD4+ T cells were isolated negatively. The clonotype originates from a human donor with multiple sclerosis. Input material: CD4+ T cells from PBMCs.

The CDR3 sequence is CSARDLPEALLAGGPEETQYF. In DNA form, the CDR3 reads TGCAGTGCTAGAGATCTCCCCGAGGCACTACTAGCGGGAGGGCCAGAGGAGACCCAGTACTTC. V usage is TRBV20-1 and J usage is TRBJ2-5, with TRBD2 matching 13 bases. The CDR3 is 21 residues long. Germline values: CDR1 DFQATT, CDR2 SNEGSKA (reference sequence). V shed 0 bases and J 5 bases; nucleotides not matched to a gene: 21.